Shown below are 16 T cell receptor beta chains from a single sample sequenced in a study of CXCR3-negative and CXCR3-positive naive CD8 T cells. With UMI labels, 5' RACE was used to prepare the TRB cDNA libraries. TCRdb reprocessed the 5' RACE reads and reports one entry per CDR3 protein, with no DNA. This repertoire comprises 55,000 to 75,000 distinct CDR3 sequences; its ten largest clones make up less than 0.85%. General study points: Naive cells positive for CXCR3 carried more hydrophobic TRB CDR3s than CXCR3-negative ones.

These receptors have no identified antigens. Sequencing used naive CXCR3+ CD8+ T cells from blood. The subset denotes: CD45RO-CCR7+CD27+CD95- naive CD8+ T cells expressing CXCR3 (TNR3+). The receptor source for this set is a human donor in good health. Some clones in this sample may be carry-over from other donors' samples.

V and J are TRBV12-3 or TRBV12-4 and TRBJ1-6. The CDR3 is 14 residues long. The chain's CDR3 is CAIGQGSYNSPLHF.

The chain joins TRBV19 to TRBJ2-7; TCRdb's D call of TRBD1 is untestable without DNA. Germline V lookup: CDR1 LNHDA, CDR2 SQIVND (reference sequence). The CDR3 is 14 amino acids. CDR3 amino acids: CASSIAGVPYEQYF.

The chain employs TRBV20-1 and TRBJ2-4; TCRdb lists TRBD1, though no DNA is available to test this call. Germline CDR1 DFQATT, CDR2 SNEGSKA (reference sequence). This CDR3 spans 14 amino acids. The CDR3 here is CSALDRGLENIQYF.

The V call is TRBV29-1, the J call TRBJ1-1; with no DNA, the TCRdb D assignment of TRBD1 cannot be verified. The CDR3 extends over 12 amino acids. Germline lookup yields CDR1 SQVTM and CDR2 ANQGSEA. Here the CDR3 reads CSVEPGYTEAFF.

The chain has TRBV28 and TRBJ2-7; the TRBD1 assignment by TCRdb is unverifiable without DNA. Germline loops: CDR1 MDHEN, CDR2 SYDVKM. The CDR3 extends over 18 amino acids. CDR3 in amino acids: CASSLESGSLGSSYEQYF.

The V gene is TRBV4-2, the J gene TRBJ2-6; TCRdb indicates TRBD1, and absent DNA this call remains unverified. The CDR3 extends over 14 amino acids. Germline V lookup: CDR1 LGHNA, CDR2 YNFKEQ. Here the CDR3 reads CASEGAPGANVLTF.

The chain combines TRBV7-2 with TRBJ1-1. The CDR3 length is 15 residues. Germline V CDR1 and CDR2: SGHTA, FQGNSA. The CDR3 loop is CASSFASGLNTEAFF.

The chain combines TRBV20-1 with TRBJ2-2. The CDR3 contains 12 residues. The germline CDR1 and CDR2 sequences are DFQATT and SNEGSKA (reference sequence). The CDR3 sequence is CSARELSGELFF.

The chain is built from TRBV5-1 and TRBJ1-1. This CDR3 is 13 amino acids long. Germline-derived CDR1 and CDR2 are SGHRS and YFSETQ. CDR3 sequence: CASSLIVATEAFF.

CDR3: CSVVVGPNEQYF. The chain carries TRBV29-1 and TRBJ2-7; lacking DNA, the TRBD2 call made by TCRdb goes unchecked. Germline-derived CDR1 and CDR2 are SQVTM and ANQGSEA. This CDR3 contains 12 residues.

The chain joins TRBV13 to TRBJ2-1; the D gene TCRdb calls, TRBD1, cannot be checked with no DNA. Germline values: CDR1 PRHDT, CDR2 FYEKMQ (reference sequence). The CDR3 is made up of 15 amino acids. The CDR3 sequence is CASSIRADAYNEQFF.

The chain links TRBV6-2 or TRBV6-3 to TRBJ2-1. The germline gives CDR1 MNHEY, CDR2 SVGEGT. The CDR3 is 13 amino acids. CDR3 sequence: CAVEDGGYNEQFF.

V gene TRBV5-6 combines with J gene TRBJ2-1; TCRdb names TRBD1, which stays unverified in the absence of DNA. Germline CDR1 and CDR2: SGHDT and YYEEEE. This CDR3 contains 17 residues. Here the CDR3 reads CASSHQPGLYPSNEQFF.

The chain uses TRBV20-1 and TRBJ2-5; TCRdb selects TRBD1, and the lack of DNA leaves this call unchecked. Germline CDR1 reads DFQATT; CDR2 reads SNEGSKA (reference sequence). The CDR3 loop spans 14 amino acids. CDR3 residues: CSAGKTGTQETQYF.

The chain combines TRBV6-5 with TRBJ2-1; TCRdb gives TRBD1 as the D gene, but with no DNA this cannot be confirmed. The V gene's germline CDR1 is MNHEY and CDR2 SVGAGI. This CDR3 spans 14 amino acids. CDR3 region: CATKPSGAVNEQFF.

The rearrangement joins TRBV4-3 to TRBJ1-2; TCRdb indicates TRBD1, and absent DNA this call remains unverified. Germline V gene sequence: CDR1 LGHNA, CDR2 YSLEER. The length of the CDR3 is 17 residues. This CDR3 is CASSQEAFLGTDYGYTF.